Listed below are T cell receptor beta chains from one sample, sequenced in a study of T cell responses to AZD1222 COVID-19 vaccine. Profiling relied on immunoSEQ multiplex PCR, and the TCRdb table lists in-frame clones only, not all of them. The sample contains roughly 70,000 clones, about four fifths of which appear only once. Source: peripheral blood, taken 28 days after the second AZD1222 dose. The receptors were gathered from an adult who received the AZD1222 COVID-19 vaccine. CDR3s include the opening cysteine and the closing phenylalanine or tryptophan. Fields, in order: V gene, J gene, CDR3 protein.

TRBV5-1	TRBJ2-2	CASSTGQNTGELFF
TRBV30	TRBJ2-5	CAWSVRGLGETQYF
TRBV7-8	TRBJ2-5	CASSLDRGKETQYF
TRBV9	TRBJ2-3	CASSPGWGLAGGPVSHTQYF
TRBV12-3/TRBV12-4	TRBJ2-7	CASNLWGTYEQYF
TRBV11-3	TRBJ2-1	CASSLGTSEYNEQFF
TRBV19	TRBJ2-7	CASSSLALIRNEQYF
TRBV9	TRBJ1-1	CASSVAVNTEAFF
TRBV19	TRBJ1-1	CASNFGVVSSEAFF
TRBV27	TRBJ2-7	CASSFAGVSYEQYF
TRBV27	TRBJ2-7	CATSGNPLFEQYF
TRBV5-1	TRBJ2-3	CASSLAGRTDTQYF
TRBV10-3	TRBJ1-1	CAISGQMNTEAFF
TRBV20-1	TRBJ1-4	CSASGGTDEKLFF
TRBV7-2	TRBJ1-1	CASSLFGGDTEAFF
TRBV7-2	TRBJ2-5	CASSFQRGTFDAQYF
TRBV7-9	TRBJ1-1	CASSLGQMNTEAFF
TRBV30	TRBJ1-2	CAWTLLTYGYTF
TRBV3-1/TRBV3-2	TRBJ2-5	CASSWQRGPQETQYF
TRBV3-1/TRBV3-2	TRBJ2-3	CASSRGGAGTDTQYF
TRBV18	TRBJ2-5	CASSPSGLETQYF
TRBV29-1	TRBJ1-4	CSGGGTAEKLFF
TRBV6-4	TRBJ2-3	CASRPRGPPDTQYF
TRBV6-1	TRBJ1-5	CASSEKTTALKSAQHF
TRBV7-8	TRBJ1-5	CASSLPHRERGNQPQHF
TRBV4-1	TRBJ1-5	CASSQVQTGGKQPQHF
TRBV10-3	TRBJ2-3	CAISVNPPAGDLDTQYF
TRBV9	TRBJ1-1	CASSETSTSNTEAFF
TRBV12-3/TRBV12-4	TRBJ2-1	CASSRAAYNEQFF
TRBV5-6	TRBJ1-2	CASSAGTGGRGYGYTF
TRBV7-2	TRBJ1-3	CASSQPPIDTIYF
TRBV2	TRBJ2-1	CASSLTGLRSSYNEQFF
TRBV5-6	TRBJ1-4	CASSRRGSTNEKLFF
TRBV4-2	TRBJ1-1	CASSLKTGMNTEAFF
TRBV21-1	TRBJ2-7	CASSKPRFKESGEQYF
TRBV14	TRBJ1-6	CASKPQGSGNSPLHF
TRBV4-3	TRBJ2-3	CASSQDWPRADTQYF
TRBV6-5	TRBJ1-1	CASILVGGDTEAFF
TRBV7-9	TRBJ2-2	CASSRDSRNTGELFF
TRBV18	TRBJ1-5	CASSPQSYSNQPQHF
TRBV7-2	TRBJ2-3	CASRIGDLTDTQYF
TRBV5-8	TRBJ1-2	CASTRTGGANYGYTF
TRBV29-1	TRBJ1-2	CSVTGVLDYGYTF
TRBV7-8	TRBJ1-1	CASSLEQGTTEAFF
TRBV5-1	TRBJ2-3	CASSGSWGSGGTDTQYF
TRBV28	TRBJ2-2	CASSLFSTWYRANTGELFF
TRBV19	TRBJ1-1	CASSSLTENTEAFF
TRBV6-1	TRBJ1-2	CASSDPGGKWGYTF
TRBV21-1	TRBJ1-1	CASSSMSGGWNTEAFF
TRBV10-3	TRBJ2-2	CAISDRGAGTGELFF
TRBV5-4	TRBJ2-7	CASSLLAESSYEQYF
TRBV3-1/TRBV3-2	TRBJ1-1	CASSQDTWDNRGAFF
TRBV9	TRBJ2-1	CASSVVTGNYNEQFF
TRBV4-2	TRBJ1-5	CASSQDGQGNSNQPQHF